Shown below are 12 T cell receptor beta chains from a single sample sequenced in a study of blood T cell repertoires in COVID-19. The repertoire was sequenced with immunoSEQ multiplex PCR; TCRdb's copy has only in-frame clones and lacks some. The table lists some 180,000 clones, about 80% of them singletons. Sequenced material: peripheral blood. The receptors come from a woman aged 80 or older with acute or convalescent COVID-19.

The chain combines TRBV2 with TRBJ1-1; D is unresolved. Trimming cost V 4 bases and J 0 bases, with 9 bases left between them. Germline CDR1 SNHLY, CDR2 FYNNEI. CDR3 length equals 14 residues. The CDR3 spells CASSGLRVNTEAFF. The CDR3 DNA reads as TGTGCCAGCAGTGGGCTTCGGGTGAACACTGAAGCTTTCTTT.

The rearrangement links TRBV6-2 or TRBV6-3 to TRBJ2-2; 9 bases align to TRBD1. Germline V CDR1 and CDR2: MNHEY, SVGEGT. The length of the CDR3 is 15 residues. V shed 4 bases, J shed 6 bases, and the junction held 6 bases outside the gene matches. CDR3 sequence reads: CASSFTGGPSGELFF. CDR3 DNA sequence: TGTGCCAGCAGTTTTACAGGGGGCCCCTCCGGGGAGCTGTTTTTT.

The chain couples TRBV5-4 to TRBJ2-3, with no clear D. The CDR3 runs to 13 residues. Deletions cut 0 bases from V and 5 bases from J, with 7 bases between. Germline V lookup: CDR1 SGHNT, CDR2 YYREEE (reference sequence). In DNA, the CDR3 is TGTGCCAGCAGCTTGGAGGCAGGAGATACGCAGTATTTT. The encoded protein is CASSLEAGDTQYF. The variable domain in full, completed from reference TRBV5-4 and TRBJ2-3, reads ETGVTQSPTHLIKTRGQQVTLRCSSQSGHNTVSWYQQALGQGPQFIFQYYREEENGRGNFPPRFSGLQFPNYSSELNVNALELDDSALYLCASSLEAGDTQYFGPGTRLTVL.

This clone appeared a few times. V usage is TRBV13 and J usage is TRBJ2-5, with 7 bases that match TRBD2. Germline V gene lookup returns CDR1 PRHDT and CDR2 FYEKMQ (reference sequence). CDR3 size: 15 residues. Trimming removed 5 bases from V and 1 base from J; junction bases left unmatched: 7. Written as DNA, the CDR3 is TGTGCCAGCAGCCCCGAAGCGGGGACCCAAGAGACCCAGTACTTC. As protein: CASSPEAGTQETQYF.

This clone came up a few times. The chain is built from TRBV11-2 and TRBJ1-4; D is uncertain. V lost 4 bases and J 7 bases, leaving 7 bases between the germline ends. CDR1 and CDR2 (germline): SGHAT, FQNNGV. CDR3 size: 12 residues. CDR3 sequence reads: CASSSVLEKLFF. For the CDR3, the DNA is TGTGCCAGCAGCTCGGTCCTTGAAAAACTGTTTTTT.

This chain uses TRBV19 with TRBJ2-3; perhaps TRBD2 as D (6 bases). This CDR3 is built from 17 residues. Looked up from germline, CDR1 is LNHDA and CDR2 is SQIVND (reference sequence). V was pared by 2 bases and J by 0 bases, with 15 bases between. For the CDR3, the DNA is TGTGCCAGTAGTATAAAGCCGACGGGAGTAAGCACAGATACGCAGTATTTT. It is translated as CASSIKPTGVSTDTQYF.

This chain joins TRBV19 and TRBJ2-5; 9 bases agree with TRBD1. The CDR3 is 16 amino acids. The trim removed 4 bases at V and 3 bases at J, leaving 9 bases unmatched. The germline V gene has CDR1 LNHDA and CDR2 SQIVND (reference sequence). The CDR3 protein is CASSRGTGMGEETQYF. DNA of the CDR3: TGTGCCAGTAGTAGGGGGACAGGGATGGGAGAAGAGACCCAGTACTTC.

The rearrangement uses TRBV27 and TRBJ1-5; D might be TRBD1 (5 bases). Trimming removed 3 bases at V and 1 base at J, with 10 bases between. The length of the CDR3 is 15 residues. CDR1 is MNHEY and CDR2 is SMNVEV in the germline V gene (reference sequence). CDR3 sequence: CASSFGQGSNQPQHF. CDR3 in DNA: TGTGCCAGCAGTTTCGGGCAGGGAAGCAATCAGCCCCAGCATTTT.

The rearrangement joins TRBV29-1 to TRBJ1-1; D remains unclear. The V end lost 5 bases, the J end lost 4 bases, and 8 bases lay between the germline ends. The germline gives CDR1 SQVTM, CDR2 ANQGSEA. This CDR3 contains 11 residues. The CDR3 sequence is CSVLRGTEAFF. CDR3 coding DNA: TGCAGCGTTCTCCGGGGCACTGAAGCTTTCTTT.

V is TRBV5-5 and J is TRBJ2-3; TRBD1 matches 7 bases. Trimming cost V 2 bases and J 0 bases; bases outside gene matches: 3. Germline V CDR1 and CDR2: SGHKS, YYEKEE (reference sequence). The CDR3 runs to 15 residues. The CDR3 loop is CASSFGTDSTDTQYF. The CDR3 coding sequence is TGTGCCAGCAGCTTCGGGACAGATAGCACAGATACGCAGTATTTT.

The rearrangement uses TRBV19 and TRBJ2-5; TRBD1 is a possible D gene (6 bases). The germline gives CDR1 LNHDA, CDR2 SQIVND (reference sequence). The V gene lost 5 bases and the J gene lost 6 bases, with 16 bases spanning the gap. This CDR3 has 14 amino acids. The CDR3 reads CASSSGQTSQTQYF. CDR3 sequence (DNA): TGTGCCAGTAGTTCAGGACAGACCTCGCAGACCCAGTACTTC.

The chain employs TRBV7-2 and TRBJ2-7; 9 bases are a match to TRBD1. The CDR3 is 14 residues long. Per germline, CDR1 SGHTA and CDR2 FQGNSA. V lost 4 bases and J lost 7; bases outside the gene matches: 8. The CDR3 protein is CASSSADRGEEQYF. In nucleotides, the CDR3 is TGTGCCAGCAGCTCCGCGGACAGGGGCGAAGAGCAGTACTTC.